A single sample gave rise to the 27 T cell receptor beta chains below, sequenced in a study of cytomegalovirus exposure and HLA in healthy donors. Both 60 Vbeta primers and 13 Jbeta primers went into the PCR. Data came from immunoSEQ multiplex PCR; TCRdb stores just in-frame clones and leaves some out. The data contain fewer than 200,000 clones, roughly 80% of them singletons. Sample: PBMCs. Receptors were obtained from a woman younger than 30 in good health and CMV-seronegative.

The chain carries TRBV7-8 and TRBJ2-7, with 7 bases matching TRBD1. V lost 0 bases and J lost 0; bases outside the gene matches: 5. Germline V gives CDR1 SGHVS, CDR2 FQNEAQ. The CDR3 is 16 residues long. The CDR3 here is CASSLAVRGRSYEQYF. In nucleotides, the CDR3 is TGTGCCAGCAGCTTAGCGGTTAGGGGGCGCTCCTACGAGCAGTACTTC.

J is TRBJ1-4 and V is TRBV4-1; 11 bases line up with TRBD1. V shed 5 bases, J shed 0 bases, and the junction held 14 bases outside the gene matches. Germline CDR1 is MGHRA and CDR2 is YSYEKL. CDR3 length: 20 residues. The CDR3 protein is CASSSRGQGVSRATNEKLFF. In DNA form, the CDR3 reads TGCGCCAGCAGCAGCCGGGGACAGGGGGTCTCCCGGGCAACTAATGAAAAACTGTTTTTT.

The chain couples TRBV13 to TRBJ2-7, with a possible D match to TRBD2 (5 bases). V was trimmed by 5 bases and J by 6 bases, leaving 8 bases between them. This CDR3 comprises 11 residues. Germline CDR1 and CDR2: PRHDT and FYEKMQ (reference sequence). CDR3 DNA sequence: TGTGCCAGCAGCGCGGGCCCCGAGCAGTACTTC. Amino acid sequence: CASSAGPEQYF.

This chain connects TRBV9 to TRBJ2-2; 16 positions agree with TRBD2. The CDR3 totals 18 residues. Germline CDR1 SGDLS, CDR2 YYNGEE. Losses at the gene ends were 0 bases for V and 6 bases for J; bases not matched to a gene: 5. The CDR3 DNA is TGTGCCAGCAGCGTAGACCCCGGGACTAGCGGGAGGGCCGGGGAGCTGTTTTTT. As protein: CASSVDPGTSGRAGELFF.

The genes are TRBV18 and TRBJ1-1; TRBD1 aligns across 8 bases. The V gene end was trimmed by 4 bases and the J gene end by 10 bases; junction bases not matched to a gene: 8. Germline CDR1 KGHSH, CDR2 LQKENI. The CDR3 is made up of 13 amino acids. This CDR3 is CASSLDDRGRAFF. Written as DNA, the CDR3 is TGTGCCAGCTCACTTGATGACAGGGGCAGAGCTTTCTTT.

This clone was detected a few times. The chain has TRBV7-9 and TRBJ2-7, with TRBD2 identical over 8 bases. The J segment lost 2 bases and the V segment lost 1 base, leaving 4 bases of the junction unmatched. Germline values: CDR1 SEHNR, CDR2 FQNEAQ (reference sequence). The CDR3 runs 15 residues. CDR3: CASSLDGAGAYEQYV. Written as DNA, the CDR3 is TGTGCCAGCAGCTTAGACGGAGCGGGAGCCTACGAGCAGTACGTC.

The chain couples TRBV7-2 to TRBJ1-4; TRBD1 aligns across 7 bases. Germline V gene data show CDR1 as SGHTA and CDR2 as FQGNSA. This CDR3 region has 15 residues. V lost 1 base, J lost 6 bases, and 5 bases stayed unmatched. The CDR3 reads CASSLVPGGYEKLFF. Here the CDR3 DNA reads TGTGCCAGCAGCTTAGTTCCAGGGGGTTATGAAAAACTGTTTTTT.

The chain combines TRBV5-1 with TRBJ2-1; TRBD2 aligns across 12 bases. V gave up 0 bases and J gave up 7 bases; unmatched junction bases: 8. The CDR3 sequence is 17 residues long. Germline V gene lookup returns CDR1 SGHRS and CDR2 YFSETQ. CDR3 amino acids: CASSLVWGTSGFNEQFF. The CDR3 DNA sequence: TGCGCCAGCAGCTTGGTGTGGGGGACTAGCGGGTTTAATGAGCAGTTCTTC.

This clone was seen a few times. The chain recombines TRBV4-1 with TRBJ1-1; the match to TRBD1 covers 8 bases. Germline V gene data show CDR1 as MGHRA and CDR2 as YSYEKL. Trimming took 2 bases from V and 3 from J; bases not matched to a gene: 5. The CDR3 is made up of 15 amino acids. CDR3 nucleotide sequence: TGCGCCAGCAGCCAAAGCGGACAGGGTGACACTGAAGCTTTCTTT. Translating gives CASSQSGQGDTEAFF.

J is TRBJ2-4 and V is TRBV11-2, with 10 bases aligning to TRBD1. The V segment lost 5 bases and the J segment 0 bases; nucleotides outside the gene matches: 10. The V gene's germline CDR1 is SGHAT and CDR2 FQNNGV. CDR3 length equals 18 residues. CDR3 sequence: CASSVRVGQGLAKNIQYF. As DNA, the CDR3 is TGTGCCAGCAGCGTTCGTGTGGGACAGGGGCTAGCCAAAAACATTCAGTACTTC.

The chain carries TRBV4-2 and TRBJ2-1, with 13 positions matching TRBD2. The J segment lost 14 bases and the V segment lost 0 bases, leaving 7 bases of the junction unmatched. CDR1 and CDR2 (germline): LGHNA, YNFKEQ. CDR3 size: 15 residues. The DNA for the CDR3 is TGTGCCAGCAGCCAAGATCCAGGACTAGCGGGAGCTGAGTTCTTC. Protein product: CASSQDPGLAGAEFF.

This clone was found a few times. The V call is TRBV5-1, the J call TRBJ1-1; 9 positions match TRBD1. Germline V gene sequence: CDR1 SGHRS, CDR2 YFSETQ. J lost 4 bases, V lost 0 bases, and 7 bases had no gene match. The CDR3 runs 16 residues. DNA for the CDR3: TGCGCCAGCAGCTTGGCGGGACAGGGTGGGGGCACTGAAGCTTTCTTT. Translating it yields CASSLAGQGGGTEAFF.

This clone was counted only a few times. V gene TRBV21-1 combines with J gene TRBJ1-1; TRBD1, as called in the table, went unchecked against the DNA. TRBV21-1 counts as a pseudogene. The CDR3 totals 14 residues. CDR3 sequence reads: CASSKHRGGTEAFF. The CDR3 DNA sequence: TGTGCCAGCAGCAAACACAGGGGCGGCACTGAAGCTTTCTTT.

This clone occurred once. V and J are TRBV5-1 and TRBJ2-1, with 8 bases identical to TRBD2. The CDR3 runs to 16 residues. Germline CDR1 reads SGHRS; CDR2 reads YFSETQ. V lost 4 bases and J lost 6; bases outside the gene matches: 12. The CDR3 spells CASSREETSVSNEQFF. Here the CDR3 DNA reads TGCGCCAGCAGCCGAGAGGAGACTAGCGTGTCCAATGAGCAGTTCTTC.

This chain connects TRBV4-3 to TRBJ2-1, with 9 bases lining up with TRBD1. The trim removed 0 bases at V and 8 bases at J, leaving 8 bases unmatched. The CDR3 spans 16 residues. CDR1 LGHNA and CDR2 YSLEER come from the germline V gene. CDR3 coding DNA: TGCGCCAGCAGCCAAGAACCGGGACAGGGTGGGTATGAGCAGTTCTTC. It specifies CASSQEPGQGGYEQFF.

The J gene is TRBJ2-1, the V gene TRBV4-2, with TRBD2 matching 9 bases. Trimming at V came to 0 bases and at J to 2 bases, leaving 26 bases not matched to a gene. CDR1 and CDR2 from the germline V gene are LGHNA and YNFKEQ. The CDR3 has 24 residues. CDR3 DNA: TGTGCCAGCAGCCAAGATGTGGGGGGTTATTTGCGGGAGGGCCGAGGGGTGACCTACAATGAGCAGTTCTTC. Protein sequence: CASSQDVGGYLREGRGVTYNEQFF.

The chain links TRBV14 to TRBJ2-1; 7 bases agree with TRBD1. J was trimmed by 4 bases and V by 3 bases; bases with no gene match: 15. There are 18 residues in the CDR3. Germline lookup yields CDR1 SGHDN and CDR2 FVKESK. CDR3: CASSHQPFRDRVYNEQFF. The CDR3 coding sequence is TGTGCCAGCAGCCACCAGCCCTTTCGGGACAGAGTATACAATGAGCAGTTCTTC.

This clone occurred a few times. J is TRBJ1-3 and V is TRBV5-4, with TRBD1 matching 8 bases. Germline loops: CDR1 SGHNT, CDR2 YYREEE (reference sequence). The CDR3 covers 15 residues. Unmatched junction bases numbered 7, after V lost 4 bases and J lost 4 bases. DNA for the CDR3: TGTGCCAGCAGCCATAAAGGACAGGGCGGAAACACCATATATTTT. This sequence encodes CASSHKGQGGNTIYF.

The chain combines TRBV6-5 with TRBJ2-2, with D hard to call. Trimming took 4 bases from V and 5 from J, leaving 11 bases between them. CDR3 length: 14 amino acids. Germline CDR1 is MNHEY and CDR2 is SVGAGI. The CDR3 is CASSSTRRTGELFF. DNA of the CDR3: TGTGCCAGCAGTTCCACTCGTAGAACCGGGGAGCTGTTTTTT.

This clone was detected only a few times. V and J are TRBV4-1 and TRBJ1-5; D may be TRBD1 (6 bases). The CDR3 runs 14 residues. Deletions cut 1 base from V and 2 bases from J, with 6 bases between. Germline V lookup: CDR1 MGHRA, CDR2 YSYEKL. CDR3 nucleotide sequence: TGCGCCAGCAGCCAAGGACAGGGCAATCAGCCCCAGCATTTT. As protein: CASSQGQGNQPQHF.

For this clone: One junction end disagrees with the germline gene, perhaps due to a read error. The chain combines TRBV7-9 with TRBJ2-2; 7 bases match TRBD2. Per germline, CDR1 SEHNR and CDR2 FQNEAQ (reference sequence). The CDR3 runs 17 residues. CDR3 loop: CSSSQTAGLVNTGELFF. Here the CDR3 DNA reads TGTTCCAGCAGCCAGACAGCGGGACTTGTGAACACCGGGGAGCTGTTTTTT.

The V gene is TRBV19, the J gene TRBJ2-1; a weak D match, TRBD1 (5 bases). This CDR3 contains 13 residues. Per germline, CDR1 LNHDA and CDR2 SQIVND (reference sequence). Trimming removed 5 bases from V and 8 bases from J, with 13 bases in between. Here the CDR3 reads CASSSTAPHEQFF. In DNA, the CDR3 is TGTGCCAGTAGTTCGACAGCCCCCCATGAGCAGTTCTTC.

The chain carries TRBV28 and TRBJ2-7, with 12 bases aligning to TRBD1. After removal of 6 bases from V and 5 bases from J, the junction contained 5 bases not matched to a gene. The CDR3 sequence is 14 residues long. Germline V gene data show CDR1 as MDHEN and CDR2 as SYDVKM. CDR3 DNA: TGTGCCAGCAGCCATAGGGACAGGGGGCACGAGCAGTACTTC. Amino acid sequence: CASSHRDRGHEQYF.

The chain combines TRBV6-1 with TRBJ2-7; TRBD1 matches 8 bases. Germline loops: CDR1 MNHNS, CDR2 SASEGT. V was clipped by 5 bases and J by 2 bases; unmatched bases: 8. The CDR3 covers 15 residues. The CDR3 region has the DNA TGTGCCAGCAGTTTTCGGACAGGGTCCCCCTACGAGCAGTACGTC. Residues: CASSFRTGSPYEQYV.

The CDR3 DNA sequence: TGTGCCAGCAGCGCGCTAAGCGGGAGAGGGGCAGATACGCAGTATTTT. It specifies CASSALSGRGADTQYF. V is TRBV9 and J is TRBJ2-3; the match to TRBD2 covers 8 bases. The V gene end was trimmed by 3 bases and the J gene end by 4 bases; junction bases not matched to a gene: 10. Germline CDR1 is SGDLS and CDR2 is YYNGEE. The length of the CDR3 is 16 residues.

The chain recombines TRBV5-6 with TRBJ1-5; D ambiguous. Trimming pared 2 bases from V and 6 bases from J, leaving 12 bases between. The germline V gene has CDR1 SGHDT and CDR2 YYEEEE. The CDR3 sequence is 14 residues long. The CDR3 nucleotides read TGTGCCAGCAGCTTCAATGGGAGGGCTCAGCCCCAGCATTTT. This sequence encodes CASSFNGRAQPQHF.

The sample holds one count of this clone. This sequence joins TRBV7-9 and TRBJ2-1, with 8 positions matching TRBD2. Germline-derived CDR1 and CDR2 are SEHNR and FQNEAQ (reference sequence). The CDR3 extends over 19 amino acids. Trimming took 5 bases from V and 4 from J; bases not matched to a gene: 19. CDR3 sequence reads: CASSPSPRFASGSYNEQFF. For the CDR3, the DNA is TGTGCCAGCAGCCCTTCCCCTAGGTTTGCCAGCGGGAGTTACAATGAGCAGTTCTTC.